This TCR beta chain was found in a study of T cells after posttransplantation cyclophosphamide. This clone was counted between two and nine times. The antigen is undetermined. This CDR3 region has 17 residues. Per the germline V gene, CDR1 is MDHEN and CDR2 is SYDVKM. J was trimmed by 0 bases and V by 6 bases; bases with no gene match: 11. Study-level points and caveats: Blood and skin or GI T cell repertoires showed limited TRB overlap.

Method: immunoSEQ multiplex PCR; TCRdb's copy keeps in-frame clones and lacks some. The data show about 7,700 clones, with none appearing a single time. A marrow graft followed busulfan-fludarabine conditioning, with cyclophosphamide on days +3 and +4. This receptor was taken from a female patient in her sixties who received an allogeneic stem cell transplant from an unrelated donor, was CMV-positive, and had acute GVHD only. Some of the T cells may derive from the graft donor. The chain has TRBV28 and TRBJ1-5, with TRBD1 identical over 7 bases. The sequencing here drew on PBMCs, taken roughly 3 months after allogeneic stem cell transplant with posttransplant cyclophosphamide. CDR3 residues: CASSIDRDLYSNQPQHF. In DNA, the CDR3 is TGTGCCAGCAGCATCGACAGGGATCTGTATAGCAATCAGCCCCAGCATTTT.